This T cell receptor beta chain stems from a study of blood T cell repertoires in COVID-19. The CDR3 spans 12 residues. Trimming shortened V by 4 bases and J by 8 bases, and 11 bases separated the two germline ends. Germline-derived CDR1 and CDR2 are LNHNV and YYDKDF (reference sequence). Clones were sequenced by immunoSEQ multiplex PCR, and TCRdb holds only the in-frame ones, with some missing. The sample comprises roughly 250,000 clones, around 92% of which are singletons, and roughly 2.7% rests with the top ten. The V gene is TRBV15, the J gene TRBJ1-1; D possibly corresponds to TRBD1 (6 bases). Material for sequencing was peripheral blood. This receptor was taken from a person aged 18-29 years with COVID-19, enrolled during active disease. CDR3 loop: CATSNLRGEAFF. In DNA form, the CDR3 reads TGTGCCACCAGCAACCTGAGGGGGGAAGCTTTCTTT. The full variable domain, in which reference TRBV15 and TRBJ1-1 provide the parts outside the CDR3, is DAMVIQNPRYQVTQFGKPVTLSCSQTLNHNVMYWYQQKSSQAPKLLFHYYDKDFNNEADTPDNFQSRRPNTSFCFLDIRSPGLGDTAMYLCATSNLRGEAFFGQGTRLTVV.